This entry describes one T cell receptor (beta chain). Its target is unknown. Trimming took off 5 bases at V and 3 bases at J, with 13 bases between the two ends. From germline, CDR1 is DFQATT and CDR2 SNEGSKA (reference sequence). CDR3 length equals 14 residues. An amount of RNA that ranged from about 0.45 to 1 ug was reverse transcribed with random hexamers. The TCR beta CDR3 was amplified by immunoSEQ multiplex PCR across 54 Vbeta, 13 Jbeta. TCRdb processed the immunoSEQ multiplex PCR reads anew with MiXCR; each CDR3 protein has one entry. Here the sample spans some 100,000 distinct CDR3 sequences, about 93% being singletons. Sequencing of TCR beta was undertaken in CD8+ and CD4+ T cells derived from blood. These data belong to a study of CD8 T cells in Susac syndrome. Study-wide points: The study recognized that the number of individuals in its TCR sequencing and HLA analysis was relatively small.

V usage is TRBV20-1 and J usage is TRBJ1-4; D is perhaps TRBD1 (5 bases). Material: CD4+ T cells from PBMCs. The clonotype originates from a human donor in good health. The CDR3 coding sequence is TGCAGTGCTTTAAGGGACGGATCTAATGAAAAACTGTTTTTT. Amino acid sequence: CSALRDGSNEKLFF.